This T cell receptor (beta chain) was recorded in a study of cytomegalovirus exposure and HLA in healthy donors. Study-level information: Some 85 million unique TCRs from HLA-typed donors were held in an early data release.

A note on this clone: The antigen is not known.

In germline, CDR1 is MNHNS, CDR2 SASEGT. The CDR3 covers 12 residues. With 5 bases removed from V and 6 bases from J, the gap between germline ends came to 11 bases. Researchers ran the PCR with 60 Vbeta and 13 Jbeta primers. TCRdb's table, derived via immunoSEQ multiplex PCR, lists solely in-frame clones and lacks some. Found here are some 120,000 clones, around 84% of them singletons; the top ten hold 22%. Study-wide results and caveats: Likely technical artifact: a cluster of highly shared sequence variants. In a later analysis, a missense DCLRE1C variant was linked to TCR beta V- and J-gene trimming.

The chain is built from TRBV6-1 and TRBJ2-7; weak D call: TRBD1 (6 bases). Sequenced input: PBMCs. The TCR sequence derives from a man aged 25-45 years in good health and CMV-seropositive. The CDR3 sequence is CASSLGTLEQYF. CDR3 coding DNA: TGTGCCAGCAGTTTGGGGACACTCGAGCAGTACTTC.